Below are 24 T cell receptor beta chains sequenced from a single sample in a study of T cells in Graves' hyperthyroidism and ophthalmopathy. Amplification yielded TCR beta CDR3 regions, with RNA transcripts as the source. The TCR CDR3 was amplified in a first-round RT-PCR using the HTBI primer set. TCRdb analysed the multiplex PCR reads with MiXCR anew, one entry per CDR3 protein. The sample holds around 660,000 distinct CDR3 sequences, about 45% seen once. Material: peripheral blood or thyroid tissue (not recorded which). The receptor set was obtained from an adult man with Graves' disease, either hyperthyroidism or ophthalmopathy (not recorded which).

This clonotype was seen a handful of times. This chain links TRBV5-1 with TRBJ2-2, with 7 bases identical to TRBD1. Per the germline V gene, CDR1 is SGHRS and CDR2 is YFSETQ. The V segment lost 7 bases and the J segment 3 bases; nucleotides outside the gene matches: 6. The CDR3 spans 14 residues. The CDR3 DNA follows: TGCGCCAGCGCCAGGGACAGATACACCGGGGAGCTGTTTTTT. Its protein is CASARDRYTGELFF.

Of note for this clonotype: A much larger clone is a single base away; this may be a read error. The chain links TRBV7-9 to TRBJ1-5, with 7 bases fitting TRBD1. Germline assignment: CDR1 SEHNR and CDR2 FQNEAQ (reference sequence). With V trimmed by 8 bases and J by 4 bases, 14 bases remained unmatched. This CDR3 has 16 amino acids. CDR3 amino acids: CASGIRTGSKNQPQHF. CDR3 sequence (DNA): TGTGCCAGCGGCATCCGGACAGGCTCAAAGAATCAGCCCCAGCATTTT.

As for this clonotype: It may be a read error: a sequence one base away is much more abundant. The V and J genes are TRBV10-1 and TRBJ1-3, with 7 positions matching TRBD1. The CDR3 is made up of 15 amino acids. Germline values: CDR1 WNHNN, CDR2 SYGVQD (reference sequence). DNA for the CDR3: TGCGCCAGCAGTGACGGACAGGCCTCTGGAAGCACCATATATTTT. Protein: CASSDGQASGSTIYF.

The chain carries TRBV20-1 and TRBJ2-7; 9 bases line up with TRBD1. Germline lookup yields CDR1 DFQATT and CDR2 SNEGSKA (reference sequence). V dropped 5 bases and J dropped 2; count of bases not matched to a gene: 7. The CDR3 totals 14 residues. CDR3 sequence: CSAPDRGGTYEQYF. The CDR3 DNA reads TGCAGTGCTCCGGACAGGGGTGGAACCTACGAGCAGTACTTC.

On this clonotype itself: One base away lies a much larger clone, so this may be a sequencing read error. No conserved phenylalanine or tryptophan ends this CDR3, so it is likely a read error. The rearrangement uses TRBV2 and TRBJ1-5; no firm D call. Germline values: CDR1 SNHLY, CDR2 FYNNEI. There are 13 residues in the CDR3. V gave up 0 bases and J gave up 6 bases, with 6 bases separating them. Here the CDR3 DNA reads TGTGCCAGCAGTGAAGCTAATGCTCAGCCCCAGCATTCT. Translated, it gives CASSEANAQPQHS.

This chain connects TRBV5-4 to TRBJ1-2; D ambiguous. Trimming pared 2 bases from V and 2 bases from J, leaving 7 bases between. The germline V gene has CDR1 SGHNT and CDR2 YYREEE (reference sequence). The CDR3 contains 13 residues. CDR3 loop: CASSFGENYGYTF. The CDR3 DNA reads TGTGCCAGCAGCTTCGGGGAGAACTATGGCTACACCTTC.

The chain links TRBV20-1 to TRBJ1-6, with D hard to call. Trimming pared 0 bases from V and 10 bases from J, leaving 10 bases between. CDR3 length equals 13 residues. Germline assignment: CDR1 DFQATT and CDR2 SNEGSKA (reference sequence). The CDR3 bases are TGCAGTGCTAGAGATCGTCCGGGATCACCCCTCCACTTT. This translates into CSARDRPGSPLHF.

The rearrangement joins TRBV2 to TRBJ2-7; 9 bases match TRBD2. The V segment lost 3 bases and the J segment 0 bases; nucleotides outside the gene matches: 6. The CDR3 has 16 residues. The germline V gene encodes CDR1 SNHLY and CDR2 FYNNEI. This chain's CDR3 is CASSDLAGKSSYEQYF. CDR3 DNA: TGTGCCAGCAGTGATCTAGCGGGGAAGAGCTCCTACGAGCAGTACTTC.

This chain connects TRBV12-3 or TRBV12-4 to TRBJ2-7, with 8 bases matching TRBD1. CDR3 size: 13 residues. The V and J ends lost 8 bases and 5 bases, in that order; junction bases with no gene match: 8. The CDR3 here is CASRTGLLDEQYF. CDR3 coding DNA: TGTGCCAGCCGGACAGGGCTTTTGGACGAGCAGTACTTC.

Remarks on this clonotype: The missing conserved phenylalanine or tryptophan at the end of this CDR3 makes a read error likely. The chain combines TRBV15 with TRBJ1-5; D gene ambiguous. Germline V gene data show CDR1 as LNHNV and CDR2 as YYDKDF (reference sequence). CDR3 length equals 15 residues. CDR3 DNA sequence: TGTGCCACCAGCAGAGACAGGAGTAGCAATCAGACCCAGCATCTT. This sequence encodes CATSRDRSSNQTQHL.

This clonotype turned up a few times. The gene calls are TRBV6-5 and TRBJ2-7; D may be TRBD1 or TRBD2 (5 bases each). The V gene's germline CDR1 is MNHEY and CDR2 SVGAGI. Trimming shortened V by 4 bases and J by 6 bases, and 7 bases separated the two germline ends. The CDR3 runs 11 residues. This chain's CDR3 is CASSSGTEQYF. For the CDR3, the DNA is TGTGCCAGCAGTTCCGGGACCGAGCAGTACTTC.

This rearrangement joins TRBV29-1 to TRBJ1-1; perhaps TRBD1 as D (5 bases). V was cut by 2 bases and J by 6 bases, with 10 bases left in between. The CDR3 spans 12 residues. CDR1 is SQVTM, CDR2 ANQGSEA, per germline. DNA for the CDR3: TGCAGCGTTGAATCCAGGGCTGCTGAAGCTTTCTTT. It encodes CSVESRAAEAFF. Together with reference TRBV29-1 and TRBJ1-1, the CDR3 gives the full variable domain: SAVISQKPSRDICQRGTSLTIQCQVDSQVTMMFWYRQQPGQSLTLIATANQGSEATYESGFVIDKFPISRPNLTFSTLTVSNMSPEDSSIYLCSVESRAAEAFFGQGTRLTVV.

This clonotype has ten or more counts. V usage is TRBV29-1 and J usage is TRBJ2-7; D unresolved. V was clipped by 7 bases and J by 1 base, with 11 bases between them. The germline gives CDR1 SQVTM, CDR2 ANQGSEA. The CDR3 contains 12 residues. The CDR3 is CSARHTSYEQYF. CDR3 bases: TGCAGCGCCCGGCACACATCCTACGAGCAGTACTTC.

This clonotype has just one count. V usage is TRBV29-1 and J usage is TRBJ1-4, with TRBD1 as a possible D gene (6 bases). The CDR3 length is 14 residues. V dropped 2 bases and J dropped 2 bases, with 9 bases sitting between them. Germline V gene lookup returns CDR1 SQVTM and CDR2 ANQGSEA. CDR3 sequence (DNA): TGCAGCGTTGAAAGGGGGGGTACTAATGAAAAACTGTTTTTT. Its translation: CSVERGGTNEKLFF.

This clonotype was seen only once. The junction shows a germline mismatch at one end, possibly a read error. The chain links TRBV14 to TRBJ1-1, with 10 bases aligning to TRBD1. The CDR3 is made up of 16 amino acids. CDR1 is SGHDN and CDR2 is FVKESK in the germline V gene. CDR3 residues: CASSQGTGGRQDEIRF. In DNA form, the CDR3 reads TGTGCCAGCAGCCAAGGGACAGGGGGGCGTCAGGACGAGATCCGTTTT. Using reference TRBV14 and TRBJ1-1 for the parts outside the CDR3, the full variable domain is EAGVTQFPSHSVIEKGQTVTLRCDPISGHDNLYWYRRVMGKEIKFLLHFVKESKQDESGMPNNRFLAERTGGTYSTLKVQPAELEDSGVYFCASSQGTGGRQDEIRFGQGTRLTVV.

This clonotype was detected a few times. The rearrangement uses TRBV29-1 and TRBJ2-5; 11 nucleotides line up with TRBD1. V shed 6 bases and J 4 bases; nucleotides not matched to a gene: 7. The V gene's germline CDR1 is SQVTM and CDR2 ANQGSEA. The CDR3 has 14 amino acids. CDR3 nucleotide sequence: TGCAGCGTCGTGGACAGGGGGCGCTTAGAGACCCAGTACTTC. Its translation: CSVVDRGRLETQYF.

This clonotype was found many times. The V call is TRBV7-9, the J call TRBJ2-5, with unresolved D. The CDR3 extends over 16 amino acids. Germline-derived CDR1 and CDR2 are SEHNR and FQNEAQ (reference sequence). Trimming pared 5 bases from V and 2 bases from J, leaving 18 bases between. The CDR3, as DNA: TGTGCCAGCAGCCCATCCTGGTTAGGATTTCAAGAGACCCAGTACTTC. It yields the protein CASSPSWLGFQETQYF.

This clonotype was observed many times. The genes are TRBV7-9 and TRBJ2-7; 7 positions agree with TRBD1. Germline CDR1 and CDR2: SEHNR and FQNEAQ (reference sequence). V shed 5 bases and J 2 bases; nucleotides not matched to a gene: 6. There are 14 residues in the CDR3. CDR3 sequence reads: CASSERDSTYEQYF. The DNA for the CDR3 is TGTGCCAGCAGCGAGAGGGACAGCACCTACGAGCAGTACTTC.

The chain links TRBV20-1 to TRBJ1-1; 9 bases are a match to TRBD1. The trim removed 3 bases at V and 5 bases at J, leaving 7 bases unmatched. The CDR3 consists of 14 residues. In germline, CDR1 is DFQATT, CDR2 SNEGSKA (reference sequence). The CDR3 DNA is TGCAGTGCTAGTCAGAACAGGGGGCGAACTGAAGCTTTCTTT. It is translated as CSASQNRGRTEAFF.

CDR3 nucleotides: TGTGCCGCAAGAGCCGGGACTACAAGCCAAGAGACCCAGTACTTC. Its protein product is CAARAGTTSQETQYF. The V gene is TRBV19, the J gene TRBJ2-5; 7 bases are shared with TRBD2. With V trimmed by 11 bases and J by 1 base, 13 bases remained unmatched. CDR3 length: 15 amino acids. Germline V gives CDR1 LNHDA, CDR2 SQIVND (reference sequence). Together with reference TRBV19 and TRBJ2-5, the CDR3 gives the full variable domain: DGGITQSPKYLFRKEGQNVTLSCEQNLNHDAMYWYRQDPGQGLRLIYYSQIVNDFQKGDIAEGYSVSREKKESFPLTVTSAQKNPTAFYLCAARAGTTSQETQYFGPGTRLLVL.

This chain joins TRBV7-9 and TRBJ2-2, with D tentatively TRBD2 (5 bases). Per germline, CDR1 SEHNR and CDR2 FQNEAQ (reference sequence). V was clipped by 5 bases and J by 4 bases, with 17 bases between them. The CDR3 has 16 amino acids. CDR3 sequence (DNA): TGTGCCAGCAGCCCTGACGGGAACACTAGCACCGGGGAGCTGTTTTTT. Translated, it gives CASSPDGNTSTGELFF.

Many counts were recorded for this clonotype. This chain joins TRBV7-8 and TRBJ1-6; 7 positions match TRBD1. This CDR3 has 16 amino acids. V lost 6 bases and J lost 0; bases outside the gene matches: 5. Germline-derived CDR1 and CDR2 are SGHVS and FQNEAQ. The CDR3 spells CASRPDRDSYNSPLHF. The CDR3 region has the DNA TGTGCCAGCAGACCTGACAGGGACTCCTATAATTCACCCCTCCACTTT.

The chain is built from TRBV20-1 and TRBJ1-6; 7 bases are shared with TRBD1. CDR3 length: 16 amino acids. The junction had 11 bases not matched to a gene; V was cut back by 3 bases and J by 6 bases. Germline V CDR1 and CDR2: DFQATT, SNEGSKA (reference sequence). The CDR3 nucleotides are TGCAGTGCTAGTTTCTTCGCAGGGGGATCTAATTCACCCCTCCACTTT. This sequence encodes CSASFFAGGSNSPLHF.

V usage is TRBV6-6 and J usage is TRBJ2-6; either TRBD1 or TRBD2 may fit D (6 bases each). This CDR3 is built from 16 residues. V was cut by 8 bases and J by 0 bases, with 14 bases left in between. Germline V gene data show CDR1 as MNHNY and CDR2 as SVGAGI (reference sequence). The CDR3: CASLTGAYSGANVLTF. In DNA, the CDR3 is TGTGCCAGCCTGACGGGGGCGTACTCTGGGGCCAACGTCCTGACTTTC.